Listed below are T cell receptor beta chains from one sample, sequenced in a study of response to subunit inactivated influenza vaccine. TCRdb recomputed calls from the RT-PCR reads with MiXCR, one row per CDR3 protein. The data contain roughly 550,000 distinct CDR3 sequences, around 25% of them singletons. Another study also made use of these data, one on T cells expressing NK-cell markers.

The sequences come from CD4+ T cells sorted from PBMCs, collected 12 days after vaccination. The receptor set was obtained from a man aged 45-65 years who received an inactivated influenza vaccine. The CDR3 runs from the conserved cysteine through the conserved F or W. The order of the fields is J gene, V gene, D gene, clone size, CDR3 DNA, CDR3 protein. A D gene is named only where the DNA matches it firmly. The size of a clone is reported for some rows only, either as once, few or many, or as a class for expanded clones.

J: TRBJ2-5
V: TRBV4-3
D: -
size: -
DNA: TGCGCCAGCAGCTCCGACCCCGGGGGAGTGGAGACCCAGTACTTC
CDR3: CASSSDPGGVETQYF

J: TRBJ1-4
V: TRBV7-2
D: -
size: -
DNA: TGTGCCAGCAGCTTATCTTATAATGAAAAACTGTTTTTT
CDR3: CASSLSYNEKLFF

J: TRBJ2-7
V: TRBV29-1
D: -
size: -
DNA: TGCAGCGGAAACCAGGGCTACGAGCAGTACTTC
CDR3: CSGNQGYEQYF

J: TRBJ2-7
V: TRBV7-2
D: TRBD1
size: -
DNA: TGTGCCAGCAGCCCTTGGACAGGTTTCTACGAGCAGTACTTC
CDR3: CASSPWTGFYEQYF

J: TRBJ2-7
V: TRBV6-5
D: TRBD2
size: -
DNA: TGTGCCAGCAGGTTTACTAGCGGGGGCCTCACTTCCTACGAGCAGTACTTC
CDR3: CASRFTSGGLTSYEQYF

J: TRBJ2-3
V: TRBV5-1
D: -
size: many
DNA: TGCGCCAGCAGCCCACGGTCCCGGGGGGCAGCAGATACGCAGTATTTT
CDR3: CASSPRSRGAADTQYF

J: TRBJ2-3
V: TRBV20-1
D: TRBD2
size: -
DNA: TGCAGTGCCGTGGGGGCTAGCGGGAGCTCAGATACGCAGTATTTT
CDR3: CSAVGASGSSDTQYF

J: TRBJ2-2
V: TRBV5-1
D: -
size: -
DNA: TGCGCCAGCGGCCTAACAGCAACCAAGAACACCGGGGAGCTGTTTTTT
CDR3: CASGLTATKNTGELFF

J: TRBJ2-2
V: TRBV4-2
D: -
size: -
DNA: TGTGCCAGCAGCCAAGAGTTGAGCTCCGGGGAGCTGTTTTTT
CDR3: CASSQELSSGELFF

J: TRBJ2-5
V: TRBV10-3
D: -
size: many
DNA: TGTGCCATCAGTGAACAAGAGACCCAGTACTTC
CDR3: CAISEQETQYF

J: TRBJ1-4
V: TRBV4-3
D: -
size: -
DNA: TGCGCCAGCAGCCAAGAACTAGGCGGTGAAAAACTGTTTTTT
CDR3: CASSQELGGEKLFF

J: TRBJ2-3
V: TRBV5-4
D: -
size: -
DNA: TGTGCCAGCAGCCCGACAGGCGACACAGATACGCAGTATTTT
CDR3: CASSPTGDTDTQYF

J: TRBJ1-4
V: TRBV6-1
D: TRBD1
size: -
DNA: TGTGCCAGCGACAGGACAGGGGATGAAAAACTGTTTTTT
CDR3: CASDRTGDEKLFF

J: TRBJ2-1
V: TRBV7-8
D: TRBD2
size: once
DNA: TGTGCCAGCAGCTCATCTAGCGGGGGGGCCTACAATGAGCAGTTCTTC
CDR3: CASSSSSGGAYNEQFF

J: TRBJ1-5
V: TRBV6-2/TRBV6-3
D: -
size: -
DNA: TGTGCCAGCAGTTACTCTGGCTTCCTTCGGGGAAGCAATCAGCCCCAGCATTTT
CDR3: CASSYSGFLRGSNQPQHF

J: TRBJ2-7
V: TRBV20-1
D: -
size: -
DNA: TGCAGTGCTCCCGGGGGGCCCTACGAGCAGTACTTC
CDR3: CSAPGGPYEQYF

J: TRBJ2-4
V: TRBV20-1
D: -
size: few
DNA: TGCAGTGCTGTAGAGGGGGGGGTTTTAGCCAAAAACATTCAGTACTTC
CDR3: CSAVEGGVLAKNIQYF

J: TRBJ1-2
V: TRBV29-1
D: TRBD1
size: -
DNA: TGCAGCGTCAGGCGGCAGGGGGCCCCCTCCCGATATGGCTACACCTTC
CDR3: CSVRRQGAPSRYGYTF

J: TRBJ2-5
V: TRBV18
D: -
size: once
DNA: TGTGCCAGCTCACCACGCGGGAACCCGAAAGAGACCCAGTACTTC
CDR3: CASSPRGNPKETQYF

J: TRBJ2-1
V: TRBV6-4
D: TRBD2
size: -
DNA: TGTGCCAGCACCAAGTGGGGGTTAGGGACTAGCGGGAGGAGCTCCTACAATGAGCAGTTCTTC
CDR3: CASTKWGLGTSGRSSYNEQFF

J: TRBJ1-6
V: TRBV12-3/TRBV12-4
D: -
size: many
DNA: TGTGCCAGCAGTTTAGCTAGTCCCAATTCACCCCTCCACTTT
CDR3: CASSLASPNSPLHF

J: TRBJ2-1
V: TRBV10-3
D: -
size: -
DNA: TGTGCCATCAGCCCGGGTCTGGCATCTTACAATGAGCAGTTCTTC
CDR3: CAISPGLASYNEQFF

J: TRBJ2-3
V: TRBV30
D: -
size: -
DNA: TGTGCCTGGACTTATATCTCCACAGATACGCAGTATTTT
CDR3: CAWTYISTDTQYF

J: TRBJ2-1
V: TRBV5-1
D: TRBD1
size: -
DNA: TGCGCCAGCAGCGAAGGACAGGACGCAAAGCAGTTCTTC
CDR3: CASSEGQDAKQFF

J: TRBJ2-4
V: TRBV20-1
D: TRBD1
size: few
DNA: TGCAGTGCTAGAGGGACCGGGACAGAAGCCAAAAACATTCAGTACTTC
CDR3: CSARGTGTEAKNIQYF

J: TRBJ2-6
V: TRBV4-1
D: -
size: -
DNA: TGCGCCAGCAGCCTAGGACTGACCTCTGGGGCCAACGTCCTGACTTTC
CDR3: CASSLGLTSGANVLTF

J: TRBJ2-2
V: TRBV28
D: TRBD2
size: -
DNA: TGTGCCAGCAGACGTACCATCCTAGCGGGAGCCCCGAGGGTTGGGGAGCTGTTTTTT
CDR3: CASRRTILAGAPRVGELFF

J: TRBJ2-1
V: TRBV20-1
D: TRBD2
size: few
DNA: TGCAGTGCACCACCGCTAGCGGGAGGGCCCCAATGGTCGAATGAGCAGTTCTTC
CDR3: CSAPPLAGGPQWSNEQFF

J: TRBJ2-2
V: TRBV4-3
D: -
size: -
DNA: TGCGCCAGCAGCCAATCCCGGGGGTCCCTCGCCGGGGAGCTGTTTTTT
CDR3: CASSQSRGSLAGELFF

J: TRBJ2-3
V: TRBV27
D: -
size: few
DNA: TGTGCCAGCAGTTTACAGGGCAGAGATACGCAGTATTTT
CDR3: CASSLQGRDTQYF

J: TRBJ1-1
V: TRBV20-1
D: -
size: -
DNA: TGCGGCGAAGGCGGGGACACTGAAGCTTTCTTT
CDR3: CGEGGDTEAFF

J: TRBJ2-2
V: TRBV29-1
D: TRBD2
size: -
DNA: TGCAGCGTTGGAGCTAGCGGGAGGGCCGACACCGGGGAGCTGTTTTTT
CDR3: CSVGASGRADTGELFF

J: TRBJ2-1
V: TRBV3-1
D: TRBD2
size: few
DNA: TGTGCCAGCAGCCCCCGACTAGCCCACTCCTACAATGAGCAGTTCTTC
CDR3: CASSPRLAHSYNEQFF

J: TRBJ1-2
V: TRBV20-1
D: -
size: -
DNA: TGCAGTGCTAGCTTAGGGGGTGGCTATGGCTACACCTTC
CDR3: CSASLGGGYGYTF

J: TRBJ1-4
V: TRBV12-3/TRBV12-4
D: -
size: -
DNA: TGTGCCAGCAGTTTTAGGGTAGCGGGTGAAAAACTGTTTTTT
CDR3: CASSFRVAGEKLFF

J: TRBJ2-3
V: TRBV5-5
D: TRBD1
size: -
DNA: TGTGCCAGCAGCTTGGTTCCGGGACAGGGTAGCACAGATACGCAGTATTTT
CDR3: CASSLVPGQGSTDTQYF

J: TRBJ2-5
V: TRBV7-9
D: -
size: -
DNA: TGTGCCAGCAGCTTAGCTAGGTGGTACCAAGAGACCCAGTACTTC
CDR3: CASSLARWYQETQYF

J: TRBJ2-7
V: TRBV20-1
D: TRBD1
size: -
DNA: TGCAGTGCTAGAAGGACAGGGGGCATCTACGAGCAGTACTTC
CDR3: CSARRTGGIYEQYF

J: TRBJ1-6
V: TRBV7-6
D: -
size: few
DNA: TGTGCCAGCAGCTTATCTGAAACAGGGACTTATAATTCACCCCTCCACTTT
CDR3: CASSLSETGTYNSPLHF

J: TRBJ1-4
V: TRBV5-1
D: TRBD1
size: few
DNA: TGCGCCAGCAGCTTTCAGGGGGCAGGCGAAAAACTGTTTTTT
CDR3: CASSFQGAGEKLFF

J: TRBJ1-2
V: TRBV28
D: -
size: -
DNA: TGTGCCAGCAGTCCGCCAGGGCCCTATGGCTACACCTTC
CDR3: CASSPPGPYGYTF

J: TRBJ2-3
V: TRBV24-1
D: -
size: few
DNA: TGTGCCACCAGTGACCCCGGGACACGGACTAGCACAGATACGCAGTATTTT
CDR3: CATSDPGTRTSTDTQYF

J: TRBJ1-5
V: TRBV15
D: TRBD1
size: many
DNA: TGTGCCACCAGCAGGGACAGGGTTTATAGCAATCAGCCCCAGCATTTT
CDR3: CATSRDRVYSNQPQHF

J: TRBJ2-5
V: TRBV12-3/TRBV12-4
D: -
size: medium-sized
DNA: TGTGCCAGCAGTTTGGCGAGCGGTGCGCAAGAGACCCAGTACTTC
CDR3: CASSLASGAQETQYF

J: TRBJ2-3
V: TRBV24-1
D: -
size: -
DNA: TGTGCCACCAGTGCGGCGATCGCAGATACGCAGTATTTT
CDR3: CATSAAIADTQYF

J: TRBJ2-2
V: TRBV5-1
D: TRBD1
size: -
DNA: TGCGCCAGCAGCCTGCCCCGGACAGGGCCCACCGGGGAGCTGTTTTTT
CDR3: CASSLPRTGPTGELFF

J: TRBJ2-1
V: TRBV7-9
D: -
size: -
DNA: TGTGCCAGCAGCTTTCTGGGGTATGAGCAGTTCTTC
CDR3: CASSFLGYEQFF

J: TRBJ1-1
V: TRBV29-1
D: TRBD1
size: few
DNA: TGCAGCGTTGCGACAGGGGCTTCAATGAACACTGAAGCTTTCTTT
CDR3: CSVATGASMNTEAFF

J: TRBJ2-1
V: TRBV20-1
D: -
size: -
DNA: TGCAGTGCTGGAAGCCAAAACTCCTACAATGAGCAGTTCTTC
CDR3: CSAGSQNSYNEQFF

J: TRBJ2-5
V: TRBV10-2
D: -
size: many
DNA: TGCGCCAGCAGGAGACGGCGAGGGGAGACCCAGTACTTC
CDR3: CASRRRRGETQYF

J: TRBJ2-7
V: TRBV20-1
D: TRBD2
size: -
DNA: TGCAGTGCCCACGGGCGCTTCGGGACTAGCGGTAACGAGCAGTACTTC
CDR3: CSAHGRFGTSGNEQYF

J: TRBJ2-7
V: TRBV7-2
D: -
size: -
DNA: TGTGCCAGCAGCACCCGGGCCGGGAATTCCGAGCAGTACTTC
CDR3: CASSTRAGNSEQYF

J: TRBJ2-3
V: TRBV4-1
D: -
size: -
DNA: TGCGCCAGCAGCCAACGGGGGGCCCGTAGCACAGATACGCAGTATTTT
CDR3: CASSQRGARSTDTQYF

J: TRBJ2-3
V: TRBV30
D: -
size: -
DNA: TGTGCCTGTACAGGGAAAGGCACAGATACGCAGTATTTT
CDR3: CACTGKGTDTQYF